Described below is a single TCR beta chain sequence and its context. This record belongs to a study of neoadjuvant anti-PD-1 for oral cavity cancer. Study overall: Most patients had three to four biweekly doses of 3 mg/kg nivolumab before resection.

The repertoire was sequenced with immunoSEQ multiplex PCR; TCRdb's copy has only in-frame clones and lacks some. The data contain about 14,000 clones, 60% to 75% of them singletons. From germline, CDR1 is SGHAT and CDR2 FQNNGV. V was trimmed by 8 bases and J by 2 bases, leaving 8 bases between them. This CDR3 comprises 12 residues. The chain joins TRBV11-2 to TRBJ2-3, with D perhaps matching TRBD2 (5 bases). The sequence came from a person aged 40-85 years with oral cavity squamous cell carcinoma. The specimen was PBMCs, collected before nivolumab (anti-PD-1) treatment. Written as DNA, the CDR3 is TGTGCCAGCGGAGGCGACACAGATACGCAGTATTTT. Protein sequence: CASGGDTDTQYF.